What follows describes a single T cell receptor beta chain. Its antigen is undetermined. This entry is derived from a study of shared clonotypes between healthy human individuals. Study outcomes and limitations: Estimated richness was generally greater in naive than memory subsets.

Trimming removed 0 bases at V and 10 bases at J, with 11 bases between. This CDR3 is 13 amino acids long. Germline values: CDR1 SGHNT, CDR2 YYREEE (reference sequence). Libraries were prepared by immunoSEQ multiplex PCR; TCRdb keeps only in-frame clonotypes and omits some of them. The sample gives approximately 2,000,000 clones, about nine tenths of which show up once; 0.3% to 0.4% is in the top ten. Sequences were obtained from naive CD4+ T cells from PBMCs. As for subset: CD45RA+ positively selected. The TCR sequence derives from a man younger than 35 in good health. Some clones in this sample may be carry-over from other donors' samples. The rearrangement uses TRBV5-4 and TRBJ2-1; possibly TRBD2 for D (6 bases). CDR3 amino acids: CASSLEPGREQFF. CDR3 bases: TGTGCCAGCAGCTTGGAACCGGGGAGGGAGCAGTTCTTC.